Detailed here is one TCR beta chain. Looked up from germline, CDR1 is LGHDT and CDR2 is YNNKEL (reference sequence). CDR3 length: 15 amino acids. J gave up 8 bases and V 6 bases, and 7 bases lay outside the gene matches. The data derive from a study of blood T cell repertoires in COVID-19. Study details: Samples of COVID-19 (acute and convalescent) were obtained from the United States, Italy and Spain. T cells, B-cell-depleted T cells, or PBMCs provided the cDNA or gDNA that served as material.

In the source study's methods: Reference gene primers were amplified, and this amplification served to estimate nucleated cell counts. Measured with immunoSEQ multiplex PCR; TCRdb has only the in-frame clones, and not every one. V and J calls and clone size are copied from that table; D and trimming were computed from the DNA. The table has about 110,000 clones, over 80% seen once. Sequences were obtained from peripheral blood. V usage is TRBV3-1 (or the pseudogene TRBV3-2) and J usage is TRBJ2-2, with 12 bases matching TRBD2. This sequence was found in a human donor in a cohort sampled during active COVID-19. Here the CDR3 DNA reads TGTGCCAGCAGTCGACTAGCGGGAGAGTCGGGGGAGCTGTTTTTT. Its translation: CASSRLAGESGELFF.